This entry concerns a single T cell receptor (beta chain). Germline CDR1 SGHAT, CDR2 FQNNGV. The CDR3 consists of 14 residues. V was pared by 1 base and J by 4 bases, with 10 bases between. Produced via immunoSEQ multiplex PCR; TCRdb's table is partial and in-frame only. This sample yields 150,000 or so clones, of which about 87% are seen a single time; around 1.5% belongs to the top ten. This sample was taken from a study of blood T cell repertoires in COVID-19. The source is a woman in her forties or fifties with acute or convalescent COVID-19. Sequencing input: peripheral blood. The chain combines TRBV11-2 with TRBJ1-2; TRBD1 might be the D (5 bases). The CDR3 DNA reads TGTGCCAGCAGCTTAGGACAGATCCTCTATGGCTACACCTTC. Translating it yields CASSLGQILYGYTF.